This is a list of T cell receptor beta chains from one sample in a study of T cells in Graves' hyperthyroidism and ophthalmopathy. MiXCR was run by TCRdb on the multiplex PCR reads, yielding one entry per CDR3 protein. The table has about 510,000 distinct CDR3 sequences, roughly 45% seen once. Specimen: peripheral blood or thyroid tissue (not recorded which). The receptors were gathered from an adult woman with Graves' disease, either hyperthyroidism or ophthalmopathy (not recorded which). CDR3s include the opening cysteine and the closing phenylalanine or tryptophan. The D gene is left open where the match is weak. Some rows have no size entry. The others give once, few or many, or a class for an expanded clone.

v_call: TRBV5-1; d_call: TRBD1; clone_size: .; j_call: TRBJ1-1; cdr3_nt: TGCGCCAGCAGCGTCACAAAGACGCCGGGACAGCAGAACACTGAAGCTTTCTTT; cdr3_aa: CASSVTKTPGQQNTEAFF
v_call: TRBV20-1; d_call: .; clone_size: few; j_call: TRBJ2-5; cdr3_nt: TGCAGTGCTAGGGGACACGCCAATCAGCCCCAGTACTTC; cdr3_aa: CSARGHANQPQYF
v_call: TRBV13; d_call: TRBD1; clone_size: .; j_call: TRBJ1-2; cdr3_nt: TGTGCCAGCAGCTTCTCGACAGGGACCTATGGCTACACCTTC; cdr3_aa: CASSFSTGTYGYTF
v_call: TRBV11-2; d_call: .; clone_size: few; j_call: TRBJ2-2; cdr3_nt: TGTGCCTGGAGTGGTCCGGCCGGGGAGCTGTTTTTT; cdr3_aa: CAWSGPAGELFF
v_call: TRBV29-1; d_call: .; clone_size: .; j_call: TRBJ2-5; cdr3_nt: TGCAGCGTGGATGATCGGGGGTACCAAGAGACCCAGTACTTC; cdr3_aa: CSVDDRGYQETQYF
v_call: TRBV7-9; d_call: .; clone_size: .; j_call: TRBJ2-1; cdr3_nt: TGTGCCAGCAGTCCAATGGGGGACCAGCAGTTCTTC; cdr3_aa: CASSPMGDQQFF
v_call: TRBV4-2; d_call: .; clone_size: .; j_call: TRBJ2-5; cdr3_nt: TGTGCCAGCAGCCCTACATTTGGGGTCCAAGAGACCCAGTACTTC; cdr3_aa: CASSPTFGVQETQYF
v_call: TRBV7-2; d_call: .; clone_size: many; j_call: TRBJ1-1; cdr3_nt: TGTGCCAGCAGCTTAGGCCAGGGCGGAAGCACTGAAGCTTTCTTT; cdr3_aa: CASSLGQGGSTEAFF
v_call: TRBV5-1; d_call: .; clone_size: many; j_call: TRBJ1-5; cdr3_nt: TGCGCCAGCAGTTCGGACGGGAATCAGCCCCAGCATTTT; cdr3_aa: CASSSDGNQPQHF
v_call: TRBV7-2; d_call: .; clone_size: .; j_call: TRBJ2-5; cdr3_nt: TGTGCCAGCAGCTTAGCCCGCGACGTAAAGACCCAGTACTTC; cdr3_aa: CASSLARDVKTQYF
v_call: TRBV7-9; d_call: .; clone_size: .; j_call: TRBJ2-5; cdr3_nt: TGTGCCAGCAGCTTAGGGCAGGGTGGACAGCCCCAGTACTTC; cdr3_aa: CASSLGQGGQPQYF
v_call: TRBV7-2; d_call: .; clone_size: .; j_call: TRBJ1-4; cdr3_nt: TGTGCCAGCAGCCAGGACCGGCCTTTT; cdr3_aa: CASSQDRPF
v_call: TRBV6-5; d_call: TRBD2; clone_size: .; j_call: TRBJ2-2; cdr3_nt: TGTGCCAGCGGGAAGCGGGAGGGCCGCACCGGGGAGCTGTTTTTT; cdr3_aa: CASGKREGRTGELFF
v_call: TRBV5-6; d_call: TRBD2; clone_size: once; j_call: TRBJ2-7; cdr3_nt: TGTGCCAGCAGCGTGACTAGCGGTCCCTACGAGCAGTACTTC; cdr3_aa: CASSVTSGPYEQYF
v_call: TRBV7-2; d_call: .; clone_size: many; j_call: TRBJ1-2; cdr3_nt: TGTGCCAGCAGCTTAGCAGGGGCAAACTATGGCTACACCTTC; cdr3_aa: CASSLAGANYGYTF
v_call: TRBV29-1; d_call: .; clone_size: few; j_call: TRBJ2-6; cdr3_nt: TGCAGCGTTGAAGTTCCCGATTCTGGGGCCAACGTCCTGACTTTC; cdr3_aa: CSVEVPDSGANVLTF
v_call: TRBV7-6; d_call: .; clone_size: .; j_call: TRBJ2-5; cdr3_nt: TGTGCCAGCAGCCTAGGACAGTGCCAAGAGACCCAGTACTTC; cdr3_aa: CASSLGQCQETQYF
v_call: TRBV5-1; d_call: .; clone_size: many; j_call: TRBJ1-2; cdr3_nt: TGCGCCAGCACTCACTACGGCTACACCTTC; cdr3_aa: CASTHYGYTF